This T cell receptor (beta chain) was identified during a study of T cells in localized non-small cell lung cancer. Overall study findings and caveats: Maximal T cell clonality occurred in uninvolved adjacent lung, with tumor ranking below it. Adjacent lung had a median about 55 of the 100 largest tumor clones.

For this clone: Its specificity is unknown.

The CDR3 is 14 residues long. V was shortened by 2 bases and J by 3 bases, with 7 bases between the two germline ends. Germline values: CDR1 LNHDA, CDR2 SQIVND (reference sequence). Here immunoSEQ multiplex PCR was the method, and the copy in TCRdb shows in-frame clones only, minus some. The table records nearly 35,000 clones, 85% to 90% of them present only once. The chain carries TRBV19 and TRBJ2-2, with D possibly being TRBD1 (5 bases). This clonotype was sampled from a woman aged 40-70 years with stage I lung adenocarcinoma. The sequencing here drew on peripheral blood, taken before any cancer treatment. The CDR3 loop is CASSIQGDTGELFF. The CDR3 coding sequence is TGTGCCAGTAGTATACAGGGTGACACCGGGGAGCTGTTTTTT.